This TCR beta chain was captured by sequencing in a study of shared clonotypes between healthy human individuals. Assay used: immunoSEQ multiplex PCR; TCRdb lists only in-frame clones, some missing. This repertoire shows 2 million or so clones, approximately 95% found once; its top ten account for more than 0.1%. Germline CDR1 is ENHRY and CDR2 is SYGVKD. V gave up 4 bases and J gave up 2 bases, with 12 bases separating them. The CDR3 has 14 amino acids. Adults of Caucasian background living in Nashville, Tennessee made up all donors. V and J are TRBV10-3 and TRBJ2-7; D might be TRBD1 (6 bases). The sequenced material came from naive CD4+ T cells sorted from blood. Subset reported: CD45RA+ positively selected. This TCR was recovered from a man between 18 and 29 years old in good health. CDR3 loop: CAISVGAGAYEQYF. DNA for the CDR3: TGTGCCATCAGTGTTGGGGCAGGGGCCTACGAGCAGTACTTC.